The table lists the clone carrying this T cell receptor (beta chain) with a count of one. Trimming cost V 6 bases and J 4 bases; bases outside gene matches: 12. The CDR3 length is 16 residues. Germline values: CDR1 MDHEN, CDR2 SYDVKM. With random hexamers, roughly 0.45 to 1 ug RNA was reverse transcribed. The amplification used immunoSEQ multiplex PCR on TCR beta CDR3; it spanned 54 Vbeta and 13 Jbeta. Each CDR3 protein is one row after TCRdb ran MiXCR on the immunoSEQ multiplex PCR reads. The data show tens of thousands of distinct CDR3 sequences, with 93% seen just once and 0.4% to 0.55% held by the top ten. The sample originates from a study of CD8 T cells in Susac syndrome.

The clonotype comes from a human donor with multiple sclerosis. Sequencing was done on a sample of CD8+ T cells from PBMCs. This rearrangement joins TRBV28 to TRBJ1-2; 9 bases are a match to TRBD1. The chain's CDR3 is CASRGTGKLTVYGYTF. CDR3 nucleotide sequence: TGTGCCAGCAGGGGGACAGGGAAGCTTACTGTCTATGGCTACACCTTC.